What follows are 28 T cell receptor beta chains derived from one specimen sequenced in a study of radiation and T cells in renal cell carcinoma. Time point denoted: blood 4 weeks post-SBRT, at nephrectomy. The treatment is: 15 Gy SBRT to primary tumor, nephrectomy 4 weeks later. Produced via immunoSEQ multiplex PCR; TCRdb's table is partial and in-frame only. The sample records about 78,000 clones, 89% being singletons. Source: blood, taken from a patient whose treatment included radiotherapy and nephrectomy. The receptors were gathered from a woman aged 70-85 years with renal cell carcinoma.

The chain joins TRBV7-3 to TRBJ2-3, with 11 positions matching TRBD1. V was clipped by 5 bases and J by 5 bases; unmatched bases: 9. The CDR3 consists of 16 residues. CDR1 and CDR2 (germline): SGHTA, FQGTGA. Here the CDR3 DNA reads TGTGCCAGCAGCACTTTGGACAGGGGGCTGGGAGATACGCAGTATTTT. Protein: CASSTLDRGLGDTQYF.

The V gene is TRBV9, the J gene TRBJ2-3; TRBD1 agrees at 7 bases. This CDR3 contains 16 residues. The germline CDR1 and CDR2 sequences are SGDLS and YYNGEE. V trimming: 3 bases; J trimming: 5 bases; junction bases outside the gene matches: 12. The CDR3 nucleotides are TGTGCCAGCAGCGCCGCTCCTGGACAGGCCCAAGATACGCAGTATTTT. Translated: CASSAAPGQAQDTQYF.

The chain carries TRBV5-4 and TRBJ2-7, with TRBD2 matching over 11 bases. The germline gives CDR1 SGHNT, CDR2 YYREEE (reference sequence). V dropped 4 bases and J dropped 6; count of bases not matched to a gene: 3. The CDR3 length is 13 residues. The CDR3 protein is CASSPGLAVEQYF. For the CDR3, the DNA is TGTGCCAGCAGCCCGGGACTAGCGGTCGAGCAGTACTTC. Looking up the rest from reference TRBV5-4 and TRBJ2-7 gives the full variable domain: ETGVTQSPTHLIKTRGQQVTLRCSSQSGHNTVSWYQQALGQGPQFIFQYYREEENGRGNFPPRFSGLQFPNYSSELNVNALELDDSALYLCASSPGLAVEQYFGPGTRLTVT.

This CDR3 is CASSFNPGNPHNEQFF. In DNA form, the CDR3 reads TGTGCCAGCAGCTTCAATCCAGGCAATCCACACAATGAGCAGTTCTTC. The chain couples TRBV11-3 to TRBJ2-1; unclear D gene. Trimming removed 3 bases at V and 5 bases at J, with 17 bases between. Germline CDR1 and CDR2: SGHNT and YENEEA. CDR3 length: 16 amino acids.

V and J are TRBV6-1 and TRBJ2-3, with D perhaps given as TRBD1 or TRBD2 (6 bases each). With 2 bases removed from V and 2 bases from J, the gap between germline ends came to 11 bases. In germline, CDR1 is MNHNS, CDR2 SASEGT. This CDR3 has 15 amino acids. The CDR3 sequence: CASSEPGAPTDTQYF. CDR3 DNA sequence: TGTGCCAGCAGTGAACCGGGGGCCCCCACAGATACGCAGTATTTT.

CDR3 amino acids: CASSLEGHGYTF. The DNA for the CDR3 is TGTGCCAGCAGCTTAGAAGGGCATGGCTACACCTTC. This chain uses TRBV11-2 with TRBJ1-2; D remains ambiguous. V lost 0 bases and J 6 bases, leaving 5 bases between the germline ends. Germline CDR1 and CDR2: SGHAT and FQNNGV. The CDR3 extends over 12 amino acids.

J is TRBJ1-3 and V is TRBV30; D not resolved. V was shortened by 0 bases and J by 0 bases, with 9 bases between the two germline ends. Germline-derived CDR1 and CDR2 are GTSNPN and SVGIG (reference sequence). This CDR3 region has 15 residues. CDR3 protein: CAWSVQLGSGNTIYF. The CDR3 DNA follows: TGTGCCTGGAGTGTACAGCTGGGCTCTGGAAACACCATATATTTT.

This clone has just one count. The chain carries TRBV27 and TRBJ2-7; 12 nucleotides match TRBD2. Looked up from germline, CDR1 is MNHEY and CDR2 is SMNVEV (reference sequence). V shed 7 bases, J shed 1 base, and the junction held 5 bases outside the gene matches. The CDR3 contains 15 residues. CDR3: CASNPTSGGSYEQYF. In nucleotides, the CDR3 is TGTGCCAGCAACCCGACTAGCGGGGGATCCTACGAGCAGTACTTC.

In nucleotides, the CDR3 is TGTGCCGCAGCTCCCCGGGAAGGGTATCAGCCCCAGCATTTT. Translation gives CAAAPREGYQPQHF. V and J are TRBV28 and TRBJ1-5; D unclear. CDR1 and CDR2 from the germline V gene are MDHEN and SYDVKM. This CDR3 region has 14 residues. Trimming stripped 11 bases from V and 5 bases from J, with 19 bases between.

The chain employs TRBV5-6 and TRBJ1-1, with 8 bases fitting TRBD1. Germline V gene data show CDR1 as SGHDT and CDR2 as YYEEEE. The CDR3 is 13 residues long. After removal of 0 bases from V and 8 bases from J, the junction contained 3 bases not matched to a gene. This CDR3 reads CASSLVAGGEAFF. CDR3 coding DNA: TGTGCCAGCAGCTTGGTGGCAGGGGGCGAAGCTTTCTTT.

The chain links TRBV10-2 to TRBJ2-1; maybe TRBD2 (5 bases). There are 14 residues in the CDR3. Deletions cut 11 bases from V and 0 bases from J, with 14 bases between. Germline V gives CDR1 WSHSY, CDR2 SAAADI. CDR3 sequence (DNA): TGCGCCGGAAGCGGCCCGGACTCCTACAATGAGCAGTTCTTC. Translated, it gives CAGSGPDSYNEQFF.

The table lists this clone with a count of one. The chain links TRBV19 to TRBJ1-6; D remains ambiguous. Germline assignment: CDR1 LNHDA and CDR2 SQIVND (reference sequence). CDR3 length: 16 amino acids. Trimming cost V 4 bases and J 0 bases, with 10 bases left between them. The CDR3 DNA is TGTGCCAGTAGTAGGGAACTCCGCTCCTATAATTCACCCCTCCACTTT. This sequence encodes CASSRELRSYNSPLHF.

The chain combines TRBV5-1 with TRBJ2-5; 8 bases are shared with TRBD2. With V trimmed by 3 bases and J by 2 bases, 6 bases remained unmatched. This CDR3 is built from 15 residues. Per germline, CDR1 SGHRS and CDR2 YFSETQ. The CDR3 bases are TGCGCCAGCAGCTCCGCTAGCGGGCCTCAAGAGACCCAGTACTTC. It yields the protein CASSSASGPQETQYF.

The V call is TRBV19, the J call TRBJ2-1, with 9 bases fitting TRBD2. The V gene's germline CDR1 is LNHDA and CDR2 SQIVND (reference sequence). CDR3 size: 15 residues. V shed 1 base, J shed 6 bases, and the junction held 4 bases outside the gene matches. This CDR3 reads CASSIVASGANEQFF. CDR3 nucleotides: TGTGCCAGTAGTATAGTGGCTAGCGGGGCCAATGAGCAGTTCTTC. Variable domain in full (rest from reference TRBV19 and TRBJ2-1): DGGITQSPKYLFRKEGQNVTLSCEQNLNHDAMYWYRQDPGQGLRLIYYSQIVNDFQKGDIAEGYSVSREKKESFPLTVTSAQKNPTAFYLCASSIVASGANEQFFGPGTRLTVL.

The rearrangement links TRBV6-1 to TRBJ1-5; D remains unclear. Trimming stripped 9 bases from V and 2 bases from J, with 11 bases between. Per the germline V gene, CDR1 is MNHNS and CDR2 is SASEGT. This CDR3 spans 13 amino acids. CDR3 region: CASRDLGNQPQHF. In DNA form, the CDR3 reads TGTGCCAGTAGGGATTTGGGCAATCAGCCCCAGCATTTT.

This clone has a single count. The chain joins TRBV9 to TRBJ1-2; D is undetermined. V was cut by 0 bases and J by 4 bases, with 7 bases left in between. The CDR3 extends over 13 amino acids. Looked up from germline, CDR1 is SGDLS and CDR2 is YYNGEE. The CDR3 is CASSVAGFYGYTF. CDR3 in DNA: TGTGCCAGCAGCGTAGCTGGGTTCTATGGCTACACCTTC.

V gene TRBV6-5 combines with J gene TRBJ2-7; perhaps TRBD1 as D (6 bases). This CDR3 comprises 14 residues. Per the germline V gene, CDR1 is MNHEY and CDR2 is SVGAGI. Trimming shortened V by 0 bases and J by 3 bases, and 9 bases separated the two germline ends. The chain's CDR3 is CASSYSATGYEQYF. CDR3 sequence (DNA): TGTGCCAGCAGTTACTCGGCGACAGGCTACGAGCAGTACTTC.

This clone has only one observation. The chain combines TRBV28 with TRBJ2-7, with D tentatively TRBD2 (6 bases). Germline V lookup: CDR1 MDHEN, CDR2 SYDVKM. This CDR3 contains 13 residues. With 6 bases removed from V and 2 bases from J, the gap between germline ends came to 11 bases. CDR3 nucleotides: TGTGCCAGCAGAGGGACTTCGCCCTACGAGCAGTACTTC. Its protein product is CASRGTSPYEQYF.

This rearrangement joins TRBV5-1 to TRBJ2-2; D is unresolved. CDR1 and CDR2 (germline): SGHRS, YFSETQ. CDR3 length: 15 amino acids. V was clipped by 1 base and J by 4 bases, with 11 bases between them. The CDR3 region has the DNA TGCGCCAGCAGCTTGAGTCCTAGACCCACCGGGGAGCTGTTTTTT. Encoded protein: CASSLSPRPTGELFF.

The chain employs TRBV6-6 and TRBJ2-1; no definite D call. This CDR3 spans 12 amino acids. With 0 bases removed from V and 7 bases from J, the gap between germline ends came to 4 bases. Germline V gene lookup returns CDR1 MNHNY and CDR2 SVGAGI (reference sequence). This CDR3 is CASSYSINEQFF. The CDR3 region has the DNA TGTGCCAGCAGTTACTCGATTAATGAGCAGTTCTTC.

The chain couples TRBV13 to TRBJ1-1; no clear D. The CDR3 extends over 11 amino acids. The V end was cut by 2 bases, the J end by 8 bases, with 6 bases between. The germline V gene has CDR1 PRHDT and CDR2 FYEKMQ (reference sequence). CDR3 in amino acids: CASSLFGEAFF. Here the CDR3 DNA reads TGTGCCAGCAGCTTATTTGGGGAAGCTTTCTTT.

V gene TRBV6-5 combines with J gene TRBJ2-1; 8 nucleotides match TRBD1. Germline values: CDR1 MNHEY, CDR2 SVGAGI. This CDR3 comprises 15 residues. The V gene end was trimmed by 2 bases and the J gene end by 5 bases; junction bases not matched to a gene: 5. The chain's CDR3 is CASSYPGQGNNEQFF. CDR3 DNA: TGTGCCAGCAGTTACCCCGGACAGGGTAACAATGAGCAGTTCTTC.

The V call is TRBV4-3, the J call TRBJ2-1, with a possible D match to TRBD1 (6 bases). Trimming removed 0 bases at V and 10 bases at J, with 13 bases between. CDR3 length: 14 residues. From germline, CDR1 is LGHNA and CDR2 YSLEER. The CDR3 here is CASSQDNRGWEQFF. CDR3 in DNA: TGCGCCAGCAGCCAAGATAATAGGGGGTGGGAGCAGTTCTTC.

This clone came up once. This chain uses TRBV4-1 with TRBJ1-6, with D maybe TRBD1 (5 bases). This CDR3 contains 19 residues. Trimming stripped 0 bases from V and 3 bases from J, with 18 bases between. Germline V CDR1 and CDR2: MGHRA, YSYEKL. CDR3 in DNA: TGCGCCAGCAGCCAAGATGATAGAAGGGGCAGGAGCTATAATTCACCCCTCCACTTT. Translated, it gives CASSQDDRRGRSYNSPLHF.

This clone has a handful of counts. The rearrangement uses TRBV20-1 and TRBJ2-7; D is undetermined. The V end was cut by 7 bases, the J end by 5 bases, with 12 bases between. CDR1 and CDR2 (germline): DFQATT, SNEGSKA (reference sequence). The CDR3 sequence is 11 residues long. DNA of the CDR3: TGCAGTGGGGTGAGCCAAAACGAGCAGTACTTC. Its translation is CSGVSQNEQYF.

The chain couples TRBV28 to TRBJ1-4; D ambiguous. The CDR3 is 13 residues long. Germline V gene data show CDR1 as MDHEN and CDR2 as SYDVKM. Trimming took off 5 bases at V and 4 bases at J, with 8 bases between the two ends. The CDR3 is CASSRHLNEKLFF. CDR3 nucleotide sequence: TGTGCCAGCAGTAGGCACCTTAATGAAAAACTGTTTTTT.

This clone was seen only once. This chain joins TRBV7-2 and TRBJ1-5; 8 positions match TRBD1. The V gene end was trimmed by 6 bases and the J gene end by 3 bases; junction bases not matched to a gene: 4. Per the germline V gene, CDR1 is SGHTA and CDR2 is FQGNSA. The length of the CDR3 is 14 residues. CDR3: CASSQGQANQPQHF. Written as DNA, the CDR3 is TGTGCCAGCAGTCAGGGACAGGCCAATCAGCCCCAGCATTTT.

The V call is TRBV4-1, the J call TRBJ1-4; 7 bases are a match to TRBD1. The V and J ends lost 0 bases and 3 bases, in that order; junction bases with no gene match: 16. The CDR3 contains 20 residues. CDR1 and CDR2 from the germline V gene are MGHRA and YSYEKL. CDR3 in amino acids: CASSQDPPGTVVSANEKLFF. Written as DNA, the CDR3 is TGCGCCAGCAGCCAAGATCCCCCAGGGACAGTAGTATCGGCTAATGAAAAACTGTTTTTT.